This passage covers 24 T cell receptor beta chains from one sample sequenced in a study of HIV-infected children after antiretroviral therapy interruption. Noted treatment: PENTA 11 planned treatment interruption arm or continuous ART arm. Unique molecular identifiers were included in an RNA-based 3' RACE TCR library. MiXCR, run by TCRdb on the 3' RACE reads, gives a single entry per CDR3 protein. The sample holds about 83,000 distinct CDR3 sequences; about 7.2% are singletons and the top ten take 0.9% to 1.4%. The material was CD45RA+ CD4+ T cells from PBMCs, pooled from several time points, obtained from a donor given antiretroviral therapy, either interrupted or continuous. This sample's subset: naive CD4+ CD45RA+ CD45RO- T cells. These receptors originate from a pool of human donors with HIV.

The table lists this clonotype with many counts. The rearrangement uses TRBV6-7 and TRBJ2-3; D remains ambiguous. TRBV6-7 belongs to the ORF category, with a function that is uncertain. V dropped 4 bases and J dropped 2 bases, with 7 bases sitting between them. The CDR3 is 13 amino acids. CDR3 coding DNA: TGTGCCAGCAGTTCCGCCTACACAGATACGCAGTATTTT. Amino acids: CASSSAYTDTQYF.

There are many counts of this clonotype. This chain connects TRBV16 to TRBJ2-4; the match to TRBD1 covers 7 bases. Germline CDR1 and CDR2: KGHSY and FQNENV. This CDR3 contains 14 residues. V was pared by 1 base and J by 9 bases, with 6 bases of the junction left unmatched. CDR3 in amino acids: CASSQYAGGAIQYF. The CDR3, as DNA: TGTGCCAGCAGCCAATACGCAGGGGGTGCCATTCAGTACTTC. Supplemented by reference TRBV16 and TRBJ2-4, the full variable domain reads GEEVAQTPKHLVRGEGQKAKLYCAPIKGHSYVFWYQQVLKNEFKFLISFQNENVFDETGMPKERFSAKCLPNSPCSLEIQATKLEDSAVYFCASSQYAGGAIQYFGAGTRLSVL.

The V call is TRBV2, the J call TRBJ2-1; 13 bases map to TRBD2. CDR1 and CDR2 (germline): SNHLY, FYNNEI. Germline trimming cut 5 bases from V and 7 bases from J; bases unmatched to any gene: 5. This CDR3 spans 15 amino acids. CDR3 DNA sequence: TGTGCCAGCAGTTGGACTAGCGGGGGTTCGAATGAGCAGTTCTTC. Translated, it gives CASSWTSGGSNEQFF.

This clonotype was counted many times. This chain links TRBV25-1 with TRBJ1-5; D ambiguous. The germline V gene encodes CDR1 MGHDK and CDR2 SYGVNS. There are 13 residues in the CDR3. The V gene lost 5 bases and the J gene lost 2 bases, with 7 bases spanning the gap. CDR3 DNA sequence: TGTGCCAGCAGTAAAAGCGGCAATCAGCCCCAGCATTTT. This gives the protein CASSKSGNQPQHF. The variable domain in full, completed from reference TRBV25-1 and TRBJ1-5, reads EADIYQTPRYLVIGTGKKITLECSQTMGHDKMYWYQQDPGMELHLIHYSYGVNSTEKGDLSSESTVSRIRTEHFPLTLESARPSHTSQYLCASSKSGNQPQHFGDGTRLSIL.

On this clonotype itself: Possible read error: a much larger clone is one base away. This sequence joins TRBV5-1 and TRBJ2-5; D is unresolved. This CDR3 region has 13 residues. Per germline, CDR1 SGHRS and CDR2 YFSETQ. The CDR3 spells CARSSGREETQYF. The CDR3 DNA reads as TGCGCCAGGAGCTCAGGACGAGAAGAGACCCAGTACTTC. The whole variable domain, remainder taken from reference TRBV5-1 and TRBJ2-5, is KAGVTQTPRYLIKTRGQQVTLSCSPISGHRSVSWYQQTPGQGLQFLFEYFSETQRNKGNFPGRFSGRQFSNSRSEMNVSTLELGDSALYLCARSSGREETQYFGPGTRLLVL.

This clonotype was detected ten times or more. One end of the junction does not line up with germline, which may come from a read error. The V and J genes are TRBV15 and TRBJ2-7; no clear D. The CDR3 length is 12 residues. CDR1 is LNHNV, CDR2 YYDKDF, per germline (reference sequence). This chain's CDR3 is CATSRDGRSQCF. DNA for the CDR3: TGTGCCACCAGCAGAGATGGAAGGTCGCAGTGCTTC.

This clonotype has at least ten counts. The chain's CDR3 is CASSAADMNYGYTF. In DNA, the CDR3 is TGTGCCAGCAGTGCTGCCGACATGAACTATGGCTACACCTTC. The chain combines TRBV12-3 or TRBV12-4 with TRBJ1-2; D unclear. This CDR3 spans 14 amino acids. V gave up 5 bases and J gave up 2 bases, with 12 bases separating them.

On this clonotype itself: The junction does not match germline at one end; this may be a read error. V and J are TRBV11-1 and TRBJ2-7, with 7 positions matching TRBD2. This CDR3 is 12 amino acids long. Germline V gene data show CDR1 as SGHAT and CDR2 as FQDESV (reference sequence). The CDR3 here is CASSLAVYEQYF. CDR3 sequence (DNA): TGTGCCAGCAGCCTAGCGGTCTACGAGCAGTACTTC.

This clonotype came up many times. The rearrangement links TRBV12-3 or TRBV12-4 to TRBJ1-3; D possibly corresponds to TRBD1 (6 bases). V lost 3 bases and J 1 base, leaving 10 bases between the germline ends. This CDR3 comprises 15 residues. CDR3 bases: TGTGCCAGCAGTTTCACCGGACAGTCTGGAAACACCATATATTTT. Translation gives CASSFTGQSGNTIYF.

This clonotype has ten or more counts. The chain links TRBV27 to TRBJ1-3, with D tentatively TRBD1 (5 bases). The CDR3 totals 15 residues. V lost 4 bases and J lost 0, with 10 bases in between. CDR1 is MNHEY and CDR2 is SMNVEV in the germline V gene (reference sequence). CDR3 sequence (DNA): TGTGCCAGCAGTTCAGGGTGGAGCTCTGGAAACACCATATATTTT. This encodes CASSSGWSSGNTIYF.

The sample holds many counts of this clonotype. J is TRBJ1-5 and V is TRBV12-3 or TRBV12-4; 7 bases agree with TRBD1. V lost 5 bases to trimming and J lost 2 bases; unmatched junction nucleotides: 3. CDR3 length: 14 residues. The CDR3 DNA reads TGTGCCAGCAGTCATACAGGGGGCAATCAGCCCCAGCATTTT. It encodes CASSHTGGNQPQHF.

This clonotype was seen a single time. Just one base apart from a much larger clone, this may be a read error. This sequence joins TRBV7-6 and TRBJ2-5; D may be TRBD1 (5 bases). V dropped 6 bases and J dropped 7 bases, with 12 bases sitting between them. CDR3 size: 12 residues. The V gene's germline CDR1 is SGHVS and CDR2 FNYEAQ. This CDR3 is CASRSGSVTQYF. The CDR3, as DNA: TGTGCCAGCAGATCAGGGTCGGTGACCCAGTACTTC.

This clonotype was recorded many times. This chain links TRBV4-2 with TRBJ2-1, with 10 bases matching TRBD2. CDR3 length equals 16 residues. V lost 0 bases, J lost 7 bases, and 6 bases stayed unmatched. The V gene's germline CDR1 is LGHNA and CDR2 YNFKEQ. The CDR3 nucleotides are TGTGCCAGCAGCCAAGAGCCGGGACTAGCGCCGAATGAGCAGTTCTTC. Its protein product is CASSQEPGLAPNEQFF.

This clonotype was picked up one time. V is TRBV10-3 and J is TRBJ2-6, with D perhaps matching TRBD1 (5 bases). The CDR3 runs to 16 residues. The ends were cut back, 3 bases at V and 6 bases at J, with 15 bases in the middle. Germline values: CDR1 ENHRY, CDR2 SYGVKD. CDR3 nucleotide sequence: TGTGCCATCAGTGAACACCAGGGTACTGTGGCCAACGTCCTGACTTTC. It translates to CAISEHQGTVANVLTF.

The rearrangement joins TRBV3-1 to TRBJ2-7; D is unclear. The V gene's germline CDR1 is LGHDT and CDR2 YNNKEL (reference sequence). The CDR3 extends over 13 amino acids. V lost 1 base, J lost 0 bases, and 4 bases lay in between. The CDR3: CASSQGASYEQYF. In nucleotides, the CDR3 is TGTGCCAGCAGCCAAGGGGCCTCCTACGAGCAGTACTTC.

This clonotype was counted ten times or more. The rearrangement joins TRBV24-1 to TRBJ2-1, with 10 bases fitting TRBD1. Looked up from germline, CDR1 is KGHDR and CDR2 is SFDVKD. J was trimmed by 9 bases and V by 0 bases; bases with no gene match: 7. There are 16 residues in the CDR3. The CDR3 nucleotides read TGTGCCACCAGTGATTTGCAAGGGACAGGGGAGGCTGAGCAGTTCTTC. This gives the protein CATSDLQGTGEAEQFF.

This clonotype came up many times. V usage is TRBV20-1 and J usage is TRBJ2-3; 7 bases fit TRBD1. Germline CDR1 reads DFQATT; CDR2 reads SNEGSKA (reference sequence). The junction had 9 bases not matched to a gene; V was cut back by 6 bases and J by 3 bases. This CDR3 has 14 residues. CDR3 bases: TGCAGTGCCTATACAGGGGTGAGGACAGATACGCAGTATTTT. Translating it yields CSAYTGVRTDTQYF.

The chain's CDR3 is CASSYDRNTEAFF. The CDR3 coding sequence is TGTGCCAGCAGCTATGACAGGAACACTGAAGCTTTCTTT. The V call is TRBV7-2, the J call TRBJ1-1, with D maybe TRBD1 (5 bases). This CDR3 contains 13 residues. Germline values: CDR1 SGHTA, CDR2 FQGNSA. Between the trimmed V and J ends, which lost 4 bases and 1 base, there was a span of 7 bases. The complete variable domain, with remaining parts taken from reference TRBV7-2 and TRBJ1-1, reads GAGVSQSPSNKVTEKGKDVELRCDPISGHTALYWYRQSLGQGLEFLIYFQGNSAPDKSGLPSDRFSAERTGGSVSTLTIQRTQQEDSAVYLCASSYDRNTEAFFGQGTRLTVV.

This clonotype has a count of ten or more. This chain links TRBV5-6 with TRBJ2-5; D is unclear. Trimming removed 2 bases from V and 2 bases from J, with 7 bases in between. The CDR3 has 13 amino acids. The germline V gene has CDR1 SGHDT and CDR2 YYEEEE. CDR3 loop: CASSFRAQETQYF. In DNA, the CDR3 is TGTGCCAGCAGCTTCCGGGCTCAAGAGACCCAGTACTTC.

In DNA form, the CDR3 reads TGTGCCAGCAGACCAGAACTAGCGGGGGAGACCCAGTACTTC. As protein: CASRPELAGETQYF. This rearrangement joins TRBV11-2 to TRBJ2-5; 10 bases line up with TRBD2. The length of the CDR3 is 14 residues. V dropped 6 bases and J dropped 5; count of bases not matched to a gene: 6. Per germline, CDR1 SGHAT and CDR2 FQNNGV.

This clonotype was observed many times. The chain combines TRBV6-6 with TRBJ1-1; unclear D gene. This CDR3 has 11 residues. V lost 7 bases and J 8 bases, leaving 11 bases between the germline ends. Germline CDR1 MNHNY, CDR2 SVGAGI (reference sequence). CDR3 amino acids: CASTSTPEAFF. The CDR3 DNA is TGTGCCAGCACCTCGACTCCGGAAGCTTTCTTT.

This chain joins TRBV3-1 and TRBJ2-4; no clear D. The CDR3 consists of 13 residues. CDR1 and CDR2 (germline): LGHDT, YNNKEL (reference sequence). V was shortened by 0 bases and J by 7 bases, with 7 bases between the two germline ends. In DNA form, the CDR3 reads TGTGCCAGCAGCCAAGAAGGCGCCAACATTCAGTACTTC. Its protein is CASSQEGANIQYF.

This clonotype appeared many times. The chain employs TRBV20-1 and TRBJ2-3, with a possible D match to TRBD2 (5 bases). Germline V gives CDR1 DFQATT, CDR2 SNEGSKA (reference sequence). Deletions cut 5 bases from V and 3 bases from J, with 18 bases between. This CDR3 region has 15 residues. The DNA for the CDR3 is TGCAGTGCTCAAGTAAGCGGTCCTACTACAGATACGCAGTATTTT. Amino acids: CSAQVSGPTTDTQYF.

This clonotype was counted ten times or more. V and J are TRBV5-1 and TRBJ1-1; D unresolved. V was trimmed by 2 bases and J by 1 base, leaving 9 bases between them. The CDR3 length is 14 residues. Germline CDR1 SGHRS, CDR2 YFSETQ. In nucleotides, the CDR3 is TGCGCCAGCAGCTTTGTAACCGAGAACACTGAAGCTTTCTTT. Protein: CASSFVTENTEAFF.